This record covers a single T cell receptor (beta chain). Its target is not known. The data stem from a study of cytomegalovirus exposure and HLA in healthy donors. Primers: 60 Vbeta forward and 13 Jbeta reverse. The assay was immunoSEQ multiplex PCR, and TCRdb's table has in-frame clones only and misses some. Of around 130,000 clones listed, 70% to 80% are singletons. Regarding the study as a whole: In a later analysis, a missense DCLRE1C variant was linked to TCR beta V- and J-gene trimming.

This TCR was recovered from a man in his late teens or twenties in good health and CMV-seronegative. Sequenced material: PBMCs.

The CDR3, as DNA: TGTGCCAGCTCACCGAACGGACTAGCCTACAATGAGCAGTTCTTC. This sequence encodes CASSPNGLAYNEQFF. This chain uses TRBV18 with TRBJ2-1, with 7 nucleotides matching TRBD2. The CDR3 covers 15 residues. CDR1 KGHSH and CDR2 LQKENI come from the germline V gene. Trimming took 3 bases from V and 2 from J; bases not matched to a gene: 4.